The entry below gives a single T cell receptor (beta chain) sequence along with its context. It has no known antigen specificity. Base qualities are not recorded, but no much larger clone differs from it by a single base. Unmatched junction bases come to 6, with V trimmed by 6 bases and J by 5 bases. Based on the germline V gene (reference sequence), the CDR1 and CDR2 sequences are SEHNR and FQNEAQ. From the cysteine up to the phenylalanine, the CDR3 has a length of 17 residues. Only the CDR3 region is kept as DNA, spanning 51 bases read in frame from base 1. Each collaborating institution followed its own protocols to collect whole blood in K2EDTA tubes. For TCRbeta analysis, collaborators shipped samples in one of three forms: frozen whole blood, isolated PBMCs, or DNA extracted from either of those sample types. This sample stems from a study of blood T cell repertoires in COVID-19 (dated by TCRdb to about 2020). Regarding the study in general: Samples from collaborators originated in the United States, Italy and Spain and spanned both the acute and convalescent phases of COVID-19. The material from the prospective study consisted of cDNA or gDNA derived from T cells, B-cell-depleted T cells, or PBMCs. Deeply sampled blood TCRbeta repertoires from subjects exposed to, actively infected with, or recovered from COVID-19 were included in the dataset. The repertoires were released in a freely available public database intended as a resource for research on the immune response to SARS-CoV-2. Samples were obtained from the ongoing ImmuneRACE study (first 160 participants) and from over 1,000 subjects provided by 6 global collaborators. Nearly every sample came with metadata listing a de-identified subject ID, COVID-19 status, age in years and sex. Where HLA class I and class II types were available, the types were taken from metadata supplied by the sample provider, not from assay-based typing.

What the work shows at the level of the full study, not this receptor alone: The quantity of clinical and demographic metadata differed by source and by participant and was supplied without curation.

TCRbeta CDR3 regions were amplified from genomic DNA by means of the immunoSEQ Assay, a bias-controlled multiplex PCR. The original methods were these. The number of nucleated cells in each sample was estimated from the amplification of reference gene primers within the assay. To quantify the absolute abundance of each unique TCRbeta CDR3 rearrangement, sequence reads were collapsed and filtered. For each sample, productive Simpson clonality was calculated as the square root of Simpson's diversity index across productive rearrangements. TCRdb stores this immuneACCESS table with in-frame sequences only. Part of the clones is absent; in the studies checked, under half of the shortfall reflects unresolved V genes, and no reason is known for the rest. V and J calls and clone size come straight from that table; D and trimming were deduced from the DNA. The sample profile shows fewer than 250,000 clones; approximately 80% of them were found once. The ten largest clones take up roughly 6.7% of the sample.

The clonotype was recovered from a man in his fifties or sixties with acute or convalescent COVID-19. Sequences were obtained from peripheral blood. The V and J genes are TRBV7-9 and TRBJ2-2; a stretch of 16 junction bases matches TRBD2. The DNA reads TGTGCCAGCAGAAGACCGGGACTAGCGGGAGGGACCGGGGAGCTGTTTTTT. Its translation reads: CASRRPGLAGGTGELFF.